These T cell receptor beta chains were read from a single sample in a study of CD8 T cells in ankylosing spondylitis. Each CDR3 protein is one row after TCRdb ran MiXCR on the 5' RACE reads. The table lists hundreds of thousands of distinct CDR3 sequences, over 9.5% of them singletons. Sequences were obtained from blood, either unsorted or a sorted T cell fraction (not recorded which). The origin of the receptors is a male donor with ankylosing spondylitis. Both conserved end residues are part of each CDR3. D genes are given only for firm matches. Clone size is given for some rows only: seen once, a few or many times, or a class if the clone is expanded.

d_call,j_call,v_call,clone_size,cdr3_nt,cdr3_aa
TRBD2,TRBJ2-1,TRBV7-2,.,TGTGCCAGCAGCCCCTTAGCGGGGACCGACTCCTACAATGAGCAGTTCTTC,CASSPLAGTDSYNEQFF
TRBD1,TRBJ2-3,TRBV5-1,few,TGCGCCAGCAGCCCCCGAGGGGCAGGGGGCGAGGATACGCAGTATTTT,CASSPRGAGGEDTQYF
.,TRBJ1-1,TRBV4-3,.,TGCGCCAGCAGCCAGGAAACAGGCTTGAACACTGAAGCTTTCTTT,CASSQETGLNTEAFF
TRBD1,TRBJ2-2,TRBV29-1,many,TGCAGCGTCGGGACAGGGGCCGGGGAGCTGTTTTTT,CSVGTGAGELFF
.,TRBJ2-7,TRBV20-1,many,TGCAGTGGGGCGCCCGGGGCCTACGAGCAGTACTTC,CSGAPGAYEQYF
TRBD2,TRBJ2-3,TRBV25-1,.,TGTGCCAGCAGTGAGCTCGGACTAGCGGGAGATGGAGATACGCAGTATTTT,CASSELGLAGDGDTQYF
.,TRBJ2-7,TRBV28,.,TGTGCCAGCAGTCCTCCGGGACTGTCCCCCTACGAGCAGTACTTC,CASSPPGLSPYEQYF
.,TRBJ2-1,TRBV20-1,few,TGCAGTGCTAGTGGGGGGGCTAGCGGCCACTACAATGAGCAGTTCTTC,CSASGGASGHYNEQFF
.,TRBJ2-7,TRBV20-1,few,TGCAGTGCTAGAGATCCCGGGGCTAGCGCGGAGTACGAGCAGTACTTC,CSARDPGASAEYEQYF
.,TRBJ1-5,TRBV7-2,.,TGTGCCAGCAGCTTAGTTGGGAGTGAGCCCCAGCATTTT,CASSLVGSEPQHF